The 13 T cell receptor beta chains reported below all come from one sample, sequenced in a study of EBV T-cell therapy then PD-1 blockade in nasopharyngeal carcinoma. TCRdb's copy holds only in-frame clones and misses some; the assay was immunoSEQ multiplex PCR. The sample consists of about 14,000 clones, roughly 84% of them appearing once. The antigens these receptors bind are not known. This sample's treatment: AdE1-LMPpoly-expanded autologous EBV-specific T-cell therapy followed by anti-PD-1 nivolumab. The sequences come from CD8+ T cells from blood, collected at day 105 from a patient whose treatment included autologous EBV-specific T cells and nivolumab. Receptor source: a middle-aged man with nasopharyngeal carcinoma.

This clone was seen only once. The chain links TRBV6-5 to TRBJ2-7, with 8 bases fitting TRBD1. CDR1 and CDR2 (germline): MNHEY, SVGAGI. The CDR3 consists of 13 residues. Losses at the gene ends were 2 bases for V and 7 bases for J; bases not matched to a gene: 4. This CDR3 is CASSYLDRGEQYF. CDR3 DNA: TGTGCCAGCAGTTACCTAGACAGGGGAGAGCAGTACTTC.

CDR3 residues: CASSHEAGARFNTEAFF. The CDR3 nucleotides are TGCGCCAGCAGCCACGAGGCGGGGGCTAGATTTAACACTGAAGCTTTCTTT. V gene TRBV5-1 combines with J gene TRBJ1-1, with a tentative D call TRBD1 (6 bases). The CDR3 covers 17 residues. Germline V gene sequence: CDR1 SGHRS, CDR2 YFSETQ. V lost 4 bases, J lost 2 bases, and 21 bases lay in between. Drawing the rest from reference TRBV5-1 and TRBJ1-1, the complete variable domain is KAGVTQTPRYLIKTRGQQVTLSCSPISGHRSVSWYQQTPGQGLQFLFEYFSETQRNKGNFPGRFSGRQFSNSRSEMNVSTLELGDSALYLCASSHEAGARFNTEAFFGQGTRLTVV.

This chain connects TRBV7-9 to TRBJ2-3; TRBD1 matches 7 bases. Germline CDR1 is SEHNR and CDR2 is FQNEAQ (reference sequence). The CDR3 covers 15 residues. J gave up 3 bases and V 1 base, and 4 bases lay outside the gene matches. In nucleotides, the CDR3 is TGTGCCAGCAGCTTAGGCAGACAGGGAACAGATACGCAGTATTTT. Amino acid sequence: CASSLGRQGTDTQYF. Looking up the rest from reference TRBV7-9 and TRBJ2-3 gives the full variable domain: DTGVSQNPRHKITKRGQNVTFRCDPISEHNRLYWYRQTLGQGPEFLTYFQNEAQLEKSRLLSDRFSAERPKGSFSTLEIQRTEQGDSAMYLCASSLGRQGTDTQYFGPGTRLTVL.

The chain uses TRBV3-1 (or the pseudogene TRBV3-2) and TRBJ2-1; 12 bases agree with TRBD2. CDR1 is LGHDT, CDR2 YNNKEL, per germline (reference sequence). The CDR3 has 17 residues. J lost 4 bases, V lost 3 bases, and 7 bases had no gene match. CDR3 in DNA: TGTGCCAGCAGCCAGACGACTAGCGGGGGTAGGTACAATGAGCAGTTCTTC. Translation: CASSQTTSGGRYNEQFF.

This clone was seen more than once but under ten times. The chain has TRBV6-4 and TRBJ2-2; no clear D gene. CDR1 is MRHNA, CDR2 SNTAGT, per germline. The V gene lost 3 bases and the J gene lost 0 bases, with 2 bases spanning the gap. The CDR3 totals 13 residues. The CDR3, as DNA: TGTGCCAGCAGTGAAGCGAACACCGGGGAGCTGTTTTTT. Amino acids: CASSEANTGELFF.

V is TRBV9 and J is TRBJ2-3; 9 bases are a match to TRBD1. Germline values: CDR1 SGDLS, CDR2 YYNGEE. CDR3 length: 14 amino acids. The ends lost 3 bases at V and 5 bases at J; junction bases unmatched: 4. The CDR3 reads CASSDGTGQDTQYF. CDR3 DNA: TGTGCCAGCAGCGATGGGACAGGGCAAGATACGCAGTATTTT.

This sequence joins TRBV6-1 and TRBJ2-7; the match to TRBD2 covers 7 bases. Germline V lookup: CDR1 MNHNS, CDR2 SASEGT. Unmatched junction bases numbered 6, after V lost 2 bases and J lost 2 bases. The CDR3 is 15 amino acids. CDR3 sequence reads: CASSETAGEAYEQYF. CDR3 DNA sequence: TGTGCCAGCAGTGAAACGGCGGGGGAAGCCTACGAGCAGTACTTC.

The J gene is TRBJ1-6, the V gene TRBV6-5; weak D call: TRBD1 (5 bases). Trimming removed 0 bases from V and 8 bases from J, with 14 bases in between. This CDR3 has 16 amino acids. Germline CDR1 and CDR2: MNHEY and SVGAGI. CDR3 amino acids: CASSYSVRGRDSPLHF. The DNA of the CDR3 is TGTGCCAGCAGTTACTCGGTACGGGGGAGGGATTCACCCCTCCACTTT.

The chain couples TRBV9 to TRBJ2-3; D ambiguous. This CDR3 comprises 13 residues. V was shortened by 3 bases and J by 3 bases, with 8 bases between the two germline ends. The germline V gene has CDR1 SGDLS and CDR2 YYNGEE. CDR3 in DNA: TGTGCCAGCAGCGCCCTAATAACAGATACGCAGTATTTT. Protein sequence: CASSALITDTQYF.

The chain recombines TRBV9 with TRBJ2-3, with D perhaps matching TRBD2 (5 bases). Trimming removed 7 bases from V and 11 bases from J, with 17 bases in between. Germline V CDR1 and CDR2: SGDLS, YYNGEE. CDR3 length: 12 residues. The CDR3 DNA reads TGTGCCAGCGAGCAGCCCCGGGGAAAGCAGTATTTT. It encodes CASEQPRGKQYF.

Comment on this clone: One end of the junction varies from germline; a read error may be responsible. The V gene is TRBV6-4, the J gene TRBJ1-4, with D unclear. The CDR3 has 15 residues. Germline CDR1 is MRHNA and CDR2 is SNTAGT. The CDR3 nucleotides read TGCGCCAGCAAAGCGTTCCCGGGTAGTAATGAAAAACTGTTTTTT. Translated, it gives CASKAFPGSNEKLFF.

The J gene is TRBJ2-1, the V gene TRBV28; 8 bases are a match to TRBD1. This CDR3 is 14 amino acids long. After removal of 6 bases from V and 3 bases from J, the junction contained 4 bases not matched to a gene. Germline V gene data show CDR1 as MDHEN and CDR2 as SYDVKM. CDR3 DNA sequence: TGTGCCAGCAGCCGACAGGGGATCTACAATGAGCAGTTCTTC. It codes for CASSRQGIYNEQFF.

The chain employs TRBV27 and TRBJ1-1; 7 bases line up with TRBD1. The CDR3 totals 17 residues. V shed 1 base and J 0 bases; nucleotides not matched to a gene: 8. Germline CDR1 is MNHEY and CDR2 is SMNVEV (reference sequence). Written as DNA, the CDR3 is TGTGCCAGCAGTTTATTGGCGGGTGACAGGGTGAACACTGAAGCTTTCTTT. This translates into CASSLLAGDRVNTEAFF.